This T cell receptor beta chain was sequenced for a study of blood T cell repertoires in COVID-19. On the study more broadly: The United States, Italy and Spain supplied acute and convalescent COVID-19 samples.

This CDR3 contains 17 residues. Germline V CDR1 and CDR2: SGHNT, YENEEA. Trimming cost V 1 base and J 0 bases, with 13 bases left between them. Generated by immunoSEQ multiplex PCR, the TCRdb table keeps only in-frame clones and is missing some. The repertoire holds about 140,000 clones, with about four fifths as singletons. This chain connects TRBV11-3 to TRBJ2-1; TRBD2 might be the D (6 bases). This receptor was identified in a human donor in a cohort sampled during active COVID-19. Sequencing used peripheral blood. For the CDR3, the DNA is TGTGCCAGCAGCTTAGGAGGTGCGGGGTACTCCTACAATGAGCAGTTCTTC. Protein product: CASSLGGAGYSYNEQFF. The full variable domain, its missing parts supplied by reference TRBV11-3 and TRBJ2-1, is EAGVVQSPRYKIIEKKQPVAFWCNPISGHNTLYWYLQNLGQGPELLIRYENEEAVDDSQLPKDRFSAERLKGVDSTLKIQPAELGDSAVYLCASSLGGAGYSYNEQFFGPGTRLTVL.